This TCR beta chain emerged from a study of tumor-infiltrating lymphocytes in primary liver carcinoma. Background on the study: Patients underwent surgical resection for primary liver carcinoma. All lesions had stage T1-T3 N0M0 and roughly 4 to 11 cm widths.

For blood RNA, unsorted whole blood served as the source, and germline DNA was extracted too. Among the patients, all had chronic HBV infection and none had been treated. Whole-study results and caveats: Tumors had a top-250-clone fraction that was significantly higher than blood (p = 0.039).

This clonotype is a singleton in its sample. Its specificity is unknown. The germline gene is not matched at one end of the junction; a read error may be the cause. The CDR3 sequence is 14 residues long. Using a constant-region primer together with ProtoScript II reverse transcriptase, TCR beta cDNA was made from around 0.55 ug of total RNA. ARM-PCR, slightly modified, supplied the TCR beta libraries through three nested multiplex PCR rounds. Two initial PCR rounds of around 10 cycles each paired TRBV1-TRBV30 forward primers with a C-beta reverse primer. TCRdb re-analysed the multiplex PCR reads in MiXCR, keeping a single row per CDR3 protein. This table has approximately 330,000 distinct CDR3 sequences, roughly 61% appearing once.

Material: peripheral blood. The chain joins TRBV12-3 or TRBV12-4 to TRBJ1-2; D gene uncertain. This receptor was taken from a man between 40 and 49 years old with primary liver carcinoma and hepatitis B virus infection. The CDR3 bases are TGTGTCAGCAGTTCGGACTTCGCACGAGATGGCTACACCTTC. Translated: CVSSSDFARDGYTF.